This note documents a single T cell receptor (beta chain) sequence. The target antigen is unknown. Trimming at V came to 3 bases and at J to 3 bases, leaving 5 bases not matched to a gene. The CDR3 sequence is 16 residues long. Germline V gene lookup returns CDR1 MNHNY and CDR2 SVGAGI (reference sequence). This entry belongs to a study of neurological immune-mediated disorders. The authors produced cDNA by 5'RACE using 10-nucleotide random UMIs. The authors obtained over 180 million TCR-beta sequences from 15-18 subjects per sequencing run. A single record per CDR3 protein comes from TCRdb applying MiXCR to the 5' RACE reads. The repertoire holds some 38,000 distinct CDR3 sequences, with about 3.8% as singletons. Study-level results: The greatest degree of TCR clonal expansion was observed in HTLV-1-associated myelopathy, with the lowest in multiple sclerosis, below that of healthy controls.

The sequence came from a man aged 25 to 40 with multiple sclerosis. The gene calls are TRBV6-6 and TRBJ2-7; TRBD2 matches at 13 bases. The sequenced material came from PBMCs. Here the CDR3 reads CASSYSGTSGVYEQYF. The CDR3 region has the DNA TGTGCCAGCAGTTATTCCGGGACTAGCGGGGTCTACGAGCAGTACTTC.